These 6 T cell receptor beta chains were all obtained from the same sample, sequenced in a study of identifying expanded T cells in peripheral blood (dated by TCRdb to between 2019 and 2020). Libraries came from the immunoSEQ multiplex PCR assay. Sourced from immuneACCESS, this table was stored by TCRdb with only in-frame sequences that have V and J called. A share of the clones is absent; for the studies checked, an unresolved V gene accounts for under half, and the remainder has no known explanation. The sample has about 100,000 clones on record, approximately 90% of them singletons. 16% of the sample is in the top ten clones. The sequencing sample was made of blood. Source of these receptors: a person between 18 and 75 years old in good health.

This clone was recorded at least ten times. The CDR3 sequence: CAWGRNLEAFF. In DNA form, the CDR3 reads TGTGCCTGGGGCCGTAACCTAGAAGCTTTCTTT. This chain joins TRBV30 and TRBJ1-1; D gene uncertain. Germline CDR1 reads GTSNPN; CDR2 reads SVGIG (reference sequence). V lost 5 bases and J lost 8, with 12 bases in between. CDR3 length: 11 residues.

This sequence joins TRBV7-2 and TRBJ1-2; no clear D. From germline, CDR1 is SGHTA and CDR2 FQGNSA. V was trimmed by 3 bases and J by 7 bases, leaving 12 bases between them. The CDR3 has 13 amino acids. The CDR3 DNA is TGTGCCAGCAGCTTCGGGGTGAGGTTTGGCTACACCTTC. Translating it yields CASSFGVRFGYTF.

This clone was counted only a few times. The chain links TRBV5-1 to TRBJ2-1; D perhaps matches TRBD2 (7 bases). The CDR3 spans 16 residues. From germline, CDR1 is SGHRS and CDR2 YFSETQ. Trimming removed 0 bases at V and 4 bases at J, with 14 bases between. CDR3 nucleotide sequence: TGCGCCAGCAGCTTGGGGGGCGGGGGCGCTTACAATGAGCAGTTCTTC. As protein: CASSLGGGGAYNEQFF.

The CDR3 here is CAWSWRGGTGELFF. CDR3 in DNA: TGTGCCTGGAGTTGGCGGGGGGGCACCGGGGAGCTGTTTTTT. The chain links TRBV30 to TRBJ2-2; 9 bases map to TRBD2. Germline V lookup: CDR1 GTSNPN, CDR2 SVGIG (reference sequence). The CDR3 has 14 amino acids. With V trimmed by 2 bases and J by 4 bases, 2 bases remained unmatched.

The rearrangement joins TRBV7-2 to TRBJ2-3, with D uncertain. The CDR3 runs 11 residues. The V gene lost 2 bases and the J gene lost 3 bases, with 0 bases spanning the gap. The V gene's germline CDR1 is SGHTA and CDR2 FQGNSA. CDR3 nucleotides: TGTGCCAGCAGCTTAACAGATACGCAGTATTTT. It specifies CASSLTDTQYF.

The chain joins TRBV7-2 to TRBJ1-5, with 7 nucleotides matching TRBD1. The CDR3 is 15 residues long. Germline V gene sequence: CDR1 SGHTA, CDR2 FQGNSA. J gave up 6 bases and V 5 bases, and 10 bases lay outside the gene matches. CDR3 in DNA: TGTGCCAGCAGCAGAGGACAGGCTGGGGGTCAGCCCCAGCATTTT. Translated: CASSRGQAGGQPQHF.